Listed below are T cell receptor beta chains from one sample, sequenced in a study of blood T cell repertoires in COVID-19. Assay used: immunoSEQ multiplex PCR; TCRdb lists only in-frame clones, some missing. The sample includes about 260,000 clones, 88% of them seen just once. Sequencing was carried out using peripheral blood. These receptors were collected from a woman in her 30s with COVID-19, enrolled during active disease. Both conserved end residues are part of each CDR3. A D gene is named only where the DNA matches it firmly. Size is omitted from some rows. Given values are once, few, many or a class for expanded clones.

V gene: TRBV9
J gene: TRBJ2-1
clone size: NA
D gene: NA
CDR3 protein: CASSVDRSARYSYNEQFF
CDR3 DNA: TGTGCCAGCAGCGTAGATAGGTCAGCGAGGTATTCCTACAATGAGCAGTTCTTC

V gene: TRBV24-1
J gene: TRBJ1-5
clone size: NA
D gene: NA
CDR3 protein: CATSDPGQSGGNQPQHF
CDR3 DNA: TGTGCCACCAGTGACCCTGGACAGTCAGGCGGCAATCAGCCCCAGCATTTT

V gene: TRBV7-8
J gene: TRBJ2-2
clone size: NA
D gene: NA
CDR3 protein: CASSLGLANTGELFF
CDR3 DNA: TGTGCCAGCAGCTTAGGTCTCGCGAACACCGGGGAGCTGTTTTTT

V gene: TRBV2
J gene: TRBJ2-5
clone size: NA
D gene: TRBD1
CDR3 protein: CASSPGQARGETQYF
CDR3 DNA: TGTGCCAGCAGTCCGGGACAGGCCCGGGGAGAGACCCAGTACTTC

V gene: TRBV7-3
J gene: TRBJ1-2
clone size: NA
D gene: NA
CDR3 protein: CASSLMAQGGGYTF
CDR3 DNA: TGTGCCAGCAGCTTAATGGCGCAGGGAGGAGGCTACACCTTC

V gene: TRBV7-2
J gene: TRBJ2-3
clone size: NA
D gene: TRBD2
CDR3 protein: CASSLLGGRLGTDTQYF
CDR3 DNA: TGTGCCAGCAGCTTACTTGGCGGGAGGTTGGGCACAGATACGCAGTATTTT

V gene: TRBV9
J gene: TRBJ1-1
clone size: NA
D gene: NA
CDR3 protein: CASSAGGSTEAFF
CDR3 DNA: TGTGCCAGCAGCGCCGGGGGGAGCACTGAAGCTTTCTTT

V gene: TRBV19
J gene: TRBJ2-2
clone size: NA
D gene: TRBD2
CDR3 protein: CASRDRLAGDVGELFF
CDR3 DNA: TGTGCCAGTAGGGACCGACTAGCGGGAGACGTAGGGGAGCTGTTTTTT

V gene: TRBV6-5
J gene: TRBJ1-1
clone size: NA
D gene: TRBD1
CDR3 protein: CASSLDRDTEAFF
CDR3 DNA: TGTGCCAGCAGTCTGGACAGGGACACTGAAGCTTTCTTT

V gene: TRBV10-3
J gene: TRBJ2-3
clone size: NA
D gene: NA
CDR3 protein: CAISEGQAPSTDTQYF
CDR3 DNA: TGTGCCATCAGTGAGGGCCAGGCACCAAGCACAGATACGCAGTATTTT

V gene: TRBV4-1
J gene: TRBJ2-3
clone size: NA
D gene: TRBD2
CDR3 protein: CASSQDSLAGATDTQYF
CDR3 DNA: TGCGCCAGCAGCCAAGATTCCCTAGCGGGCGCTACAGATACGCAGTATTTT

V gene: TRBV6-1
J gene: TRBJ2-7
clone size: NA
D gene: NA
CDR3 protein: CASSEVWGVIYEQYF
CDR3 DNA: TGTGCCAGCAGTGAAGTCTGGGGGGTAATATACGAGCAGTACTTC

V gene: TRBV5-1
J gene: TRBJ2-3
clone size: NA
D gene: TRBD1
CDR3 protein: CASSLRQGGDTQYF
CDR3 DNA: TGCGCCAGCAGCTTGAGACAGGGGGGCGATACGCAGTATTTT

V gene: TRBV27
J gene: TRBJ1-5
clone size: NA
D gene: NA
CDR3 protein: CASRSGVDQPQHF
CDR3 DNA: TGTGCCAGCAGATCAGGGGTGGATCAGCCCCAGCATTTT

V gene: TRBV6-2/TRBV6-3
J gene: TRBJ1-1
clone size: NA
D gene: NA
CDR3 protein: CASSQRQANTEAFF
CDR3 DNA: TGTGCCAGCAGTCAGAGACAGGCTAACACTGAAGCTTTCTTT

V gene: TRBV19
J gene: TRBJ1-4
clone size: NA
D gene: NA
CDR3 protein: CASSPILGTNEKLFF
CDR3 DNA: TGTGCCAGTAGCCCAATACTGGGCACTAATGAAAAACTGTTTTTT

V gene: TRBV2
J gene: TRBJ1-6
clone size: NA
D gene: TRBD1
CDR3 protein: CASSAGQGYNSPLHF
CDR3 DNA: TGTGCCAGCAGTGCGGGACAGGGGTATAATTCACCCCTCCACTTT

V gene: TRBV2
J gene: TRBJ1-6
clone size: NA
D gene: NA
CDR3 protein: CASSDMRDNSPLHF
CDR3 DNA: TGTGCCAGCAGTGATATGCGAGATAATTCACCCCTCCACTTT

V gene: TRBV28
J gene: TRBJ1-5
clone size: NA
D gene: NA
CDR3 protein: CASSFIRGYSNQPQHF
CDR3 DNA: TGTGCCAGCAGTTTCATCCGGGGATATAGCAATCAGCCCCAGCATTTT

V gene: TRBV9
J gene: TRBJ2-5
clone size: NA
D gene: TRBD1
CDR3 protein: CASSVGIRTGAQETQYF
CDR3 DNA: TGTGCCAGCAGCGTAGGGATCAGGACAGGAGCCCAAGAGACCCAGTACTTC

V gene: TRBV5-8
J gene: TRBJ2-1
clone size: NA
D gene: NA
CDR3 protein: CASSPGKSYNEQFF
CDR3 DNA: TGTGCCAGCAGCCCAGGGAAATCCTACAATGAGCAGTTCTTC

V gene: TRBV5-1
J gene: TRBJ1-1
clone size: NA
D gene: TRBD1
CDR3 protein: CASSPPGQGHTEAFF
CDR3 DNA: TGCGCCAGCAGCCCCCCAGGACAGGGCCACACTGAAGCTTTCTTT

V gene: TRBV2
J gene: TRBJ2-4
clone size: NA
D gene: NA
CDR3 protein: CATQGAVLAKNIQYF
CDR3 DNA: TGTGCCACTCAAGGGGCGGTCCTAGCCAAAAACATTCAGTACTTC

V gene: TRBV19
J gene: TRBJ2-2
clone size: NA
D gene: NA
CDR3 protein: CASRPLRGVNTGELFF
CDR3 DNA: TGTGCCAGCCGACCCCTCAGGGGGGTGAACACCGGGGAGCTGTTTTTT

V gene: TRBV11-2
J gene: TRBJ2-7
clone size: NA
D gene: NA
CDR3 protein: CASSLGPADGGEQYF
CDR3 DNA: TGTGCCAGCAGCTTAGGTCCGGCCGACGGGGGCGAGCAGTACTTC

V gene: TRBV18
J gene: TRBJ2-7
clone size: NA
D gene: TRBD1
CDR3 protein: CASSPGTAYEQYF
CDR3 DNA: TGTGCCAGCTCACCAGGGACAGCCTACGAGCAGTACTTC

V gene: TRBV5-5
J gene: TRBJ1-6
clone size: NA
D gene: NA
CDR3 protein: CASSLAWEGSSPLHF
CDR3 DNA: TGTGCCAGCAGCTTGGCCTGGGAAGGGAGTTCACCCCTCCACTTT

V gene: TRBV9
J gene: TRBJ2-7
clone size: NA
D gene: NA
CDR3 protein: CASSTRVMGEQYF
CDR3 DNA: TGTGCCAGCAGCACTCGGGTAATGGGCGAGCAGTACTTC

V gene: TRBV19
J gene: TRBJ1-2
clone size: NA
D gene: NA
CDR3 protein: CASNSRDTYGYTF
CDR3 DNA: TGTGCCAGTAATTCCCGGGACACCTATGGCTACACCTTC

V gene: TRBV6-6
J gene: TRBJ1-1
clone size: NA
D gene: NA
CDR3 protein: CASSPSTEAFF
CDR3 DNA: TGTGCCAGCAGCCCGAGCACTGAAGCTTTCTTT

V gene: TRBV2
J gene: TRBJ2-3
clone size: NA
D gene: NA
CDR3 protein: CASSRGGQSTDTQYF
CDR3 DNA: TGTGCCAGCAGTCGCGGGGGCCAGAGCACAGATACGCAGTATTTT

V gene: TRBV11-2
J gene: TRBJ2-7
clone size: once
D gene: TRBD1
CDR3 protein: CASSPGLGQSYEQYF
CDR3 DNA: TGTGCCAGCAGCCCAGGCTTGGGACAGAGCTACGAGCAGTACTTC

V gene: TRBV2
J gene: TRBJ1-1
clone size: NA
D gene: TRBD1
CDR3 protein: CASSGQGRSTEAFF
CDR3 DNA: TGTGCCAGCAGTGGACAGGGTCGCAGCACTGAAGCTTTCTTT

V gene: TRBV5-1
J gene: TRBJ2-1
clone size: NA
D gene: TRBD2
CDR3 protein: CASSSLAGGRYEQFF
CDR3 DNA: TGCGCCAGCAGCTCCTTAGCGGGAGGGCGATATGAGCAGTTCTTC

V gene: TRBV4-1
J gene: TRBJ1-6
clone size: NA
D gene: TRBD1
CDR3 protein: CASSLWVPKGAGNSPLHF
CDR3 DNA: TGCGCCAGCAGCCTTTGGGTCCCCAAGGGGGCTGGTAATTCACCCCTCCACTTT

V gene: TRBV5-5
J gene: TRBJ1-3
clone size: NA
D gene: TRBD1
CDR3 protein: CASSTGQGAGNTIYF
CDR3 DNA: TGTGCCAGCAGCACCGGACAGGGGGCTGGAAACACCATATATTTT

V gene: TRBV9
J gene: TRBJ2-3
clone size: NA
D gene: NA
CDR3 protein: CASSVVGRGTDTQYF
CDR3 DNA: TGTGCCAGCAGCGTAGTCGGGAGAGGCACAGATACGCAGTATTTT

V gene: TRBV6-5
J gene: TRBJ2-7
clone size: NA
D gene: NA
CDR3 protein: CASKASPYEQYF
CDR3 DNA: TGTGCCAGCAAGGCTAGCCCCTACGAGCAGTACTTC

V gene: TRBV28
J gene: TRBJ2-7
clone size: once
D gene: TRBD2
CDR3 protein: CASSLGSPSGSEEQYF
CDR3 DNA: TGTGCCAGCAGTTTAGGGTCCCCTAGCGGGAGTGAAGAGCAGTACTTC

V gene: TRBV6-6
J gene: TRBJ1-5
clone size: NA
D gene: NA
CDR3 protein: CASIDRNSNQPQHF
CDR3 DNA: TGTGCCAGCATCGACAGGAATAGCAATCAGCCCCAGCATTTT

V gene: TRBV7-2
J gene: TRBJ2-2
clone size: once
D gene: TRBD2
CDR3 protein: CASSPRTSGITGELFF
CDR3 DNA: TGTGCCAGCAGCCCGAGGACTAGCGGGATCACCGGGGAGCTGTTTTTT

V gene: TRBV4-2
J gene: TRBJ1-2
clone size: NA
D gene: TRBD1
CDR3 protein: CASSQDQGARGYTF
CDR3 DNA: TGTGCCAGCAGCCAAGATCAGGGGGCGCGGGGCTACACCTTC

V gene: TRBV5-8
J gene: TRBJ2-7
clone size: few
D gene: TRBD1
CDR3 protein: CASSPKGGQLYEQYF
CDR3 DNA: TGTGCCAGCAGCCCCAAAGGGGGACAGCTGTACGAGCAGTACTTC

V gene: TRBV6-2/TRBV6-3
J gene: TRBJ2-1
clone size: NA
D gene: NA
CDR3 protein: CASSYAGRNEQFF
CDR3 DNA: TGTGCCAGCAGTTACGCCGGGAGAAATGAGCAGTTCTTC

V gene: TRBV11-2
J gene: TRBJ2-3
clone size: NA
D gene: TRBD1
CDR3 protein: CASSFQGVNTDTQYF
CDR3 DNA: TGTGCCAGCAGCTTCCAGGGGGTCAACACAGATACGCAGTATTTT

V gene: TRBV7-2
J gene: TRBJ2-7
clone size: NA
D gene: NA
CDR3 protein: CASSLALMGSYEQYF
CDR3 DNA: TGTGCCAGCAGCTTAGCGCTAATGGGCAGTTACGAGCAGTACTTC

V gene: TRBV27
J gene: TRBJ2-3
clone size: NA
D gene: TRBD2
CDR3 protein: CASSYYREGYTQYF
CDR3 DNA: TGTGCCAGCAGTTATTATCGGGAGGGATATACGCAGTATTTT

V gene: TRBV2
J gene: TRBJ2-3
clone size: NA
D gene: TRBD2
CDR3 protein: CASSEVHQRGTQYF
CDR3 DNA: TGTGCCAGCAGTGAAGTCCACCAGCGGGGTACGCAGTATTTT